This T cell receptor (beta chain) is from a study of T cell responses to AZD1222 COVID-19 vaccine. The study, taken as a whole, reports: Rises in breadth and depth of Spike-specific TCRs came after two AZD1222 doses. The study found vaccine-associated CD4 TCRs spanning spike, dominant at 160-218 and 743-854. The donors showed a predominance of white British ancestry and of females, with possible underestimation of clonal diversity.

Unmatched junction bases numbered 10, after V lost 7 bases and J lost 7 bases. The CDR3 runs to 15 residues. The germline V gene encodes CDR1 MGHDK and CDR2 SYGVNS. Assay: immunoSEQ multiplex PCR; the TCRdb copy retains only in-frame clones and omits some. The profile covers around 92,000 clones, with approximately 91% appearing a single time and 22% taken by the ten largest. Comments on this clone: What it binds is unknown.

The input for sequencing was peripheral blood, taken on day 0 of AZD1222 vaccination. This receptor was taken from an adult in good health. This sequence joins TRBV25-1 and TRBJ2-2; 9 nucleotides match TRBD1. CDR3 sequence reads: CASMFGTGKVGELFF. CDR3 sequence (DNA): TGTGCCAGCATGTTCGGGACAGGGAAGGTCGGGGAGCTGTTTTTT.